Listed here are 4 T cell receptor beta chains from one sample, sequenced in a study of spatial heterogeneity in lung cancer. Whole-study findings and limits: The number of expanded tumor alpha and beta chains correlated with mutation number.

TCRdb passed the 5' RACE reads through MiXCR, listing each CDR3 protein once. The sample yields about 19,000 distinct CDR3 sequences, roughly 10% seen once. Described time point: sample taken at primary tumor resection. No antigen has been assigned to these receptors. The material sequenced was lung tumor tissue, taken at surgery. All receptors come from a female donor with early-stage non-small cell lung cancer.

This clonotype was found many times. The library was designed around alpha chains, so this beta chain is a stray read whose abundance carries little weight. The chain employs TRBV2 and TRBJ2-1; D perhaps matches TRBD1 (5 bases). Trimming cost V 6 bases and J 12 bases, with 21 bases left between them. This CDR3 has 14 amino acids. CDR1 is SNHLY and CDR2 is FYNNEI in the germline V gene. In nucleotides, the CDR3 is TGTGCCAGCAGAGAGCAGGGATCTAGTAAACGGCAGTTCTTC. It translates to CASREQGSSKRQFF.

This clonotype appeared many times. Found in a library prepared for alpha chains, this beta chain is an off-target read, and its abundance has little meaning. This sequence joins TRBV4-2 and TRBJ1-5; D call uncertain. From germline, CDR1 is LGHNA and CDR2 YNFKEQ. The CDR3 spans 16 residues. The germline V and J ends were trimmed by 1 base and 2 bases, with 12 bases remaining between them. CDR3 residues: CASSQVGGSGNQPQHF. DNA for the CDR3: TGTGCCAGCAGCCAAGTTGGAGGGAGTGGCAATCAGCCCCAGCATTTT.

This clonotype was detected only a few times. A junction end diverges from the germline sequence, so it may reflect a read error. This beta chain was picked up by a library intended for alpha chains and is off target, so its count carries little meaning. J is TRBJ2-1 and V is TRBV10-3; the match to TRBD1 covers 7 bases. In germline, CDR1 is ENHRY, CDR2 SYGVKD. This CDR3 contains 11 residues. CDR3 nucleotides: TGTGCCATCAGCGCAGACAGGGAGCCGTTCTTC. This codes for CAISADREPFF.

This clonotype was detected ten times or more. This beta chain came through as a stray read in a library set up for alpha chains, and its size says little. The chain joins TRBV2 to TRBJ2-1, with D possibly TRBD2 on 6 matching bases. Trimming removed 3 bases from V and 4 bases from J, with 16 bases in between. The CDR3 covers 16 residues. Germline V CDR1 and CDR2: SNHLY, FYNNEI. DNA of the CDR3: TGTGCCAGCAGTGAGAGGGCAGGGACTTTTTACAATGAGCAGTTCTTC. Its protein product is CASSERAGTFYNEQFF.